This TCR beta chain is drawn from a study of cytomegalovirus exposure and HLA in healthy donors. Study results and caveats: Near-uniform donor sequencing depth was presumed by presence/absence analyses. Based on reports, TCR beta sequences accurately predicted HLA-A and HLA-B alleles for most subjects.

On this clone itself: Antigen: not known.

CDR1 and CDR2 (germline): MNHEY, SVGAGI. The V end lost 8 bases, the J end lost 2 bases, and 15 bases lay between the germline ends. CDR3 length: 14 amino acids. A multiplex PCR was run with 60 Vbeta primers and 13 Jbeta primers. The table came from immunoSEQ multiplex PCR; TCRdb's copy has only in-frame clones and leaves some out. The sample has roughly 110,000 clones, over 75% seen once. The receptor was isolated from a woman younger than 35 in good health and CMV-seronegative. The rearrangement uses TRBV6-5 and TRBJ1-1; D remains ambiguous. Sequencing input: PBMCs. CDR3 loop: CASRNGQTNTEAFF. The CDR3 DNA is TGTGCCAGCCGGAATGGGCAGACCAACACTGAAGCTTTCTTT.